These 19 T cell receptor beta chains were all obtained from the same sample, sequenced in a study of shared clonotypes between healthy human individuals. The table came from immunoSEQ multiplex PCR; TCRdb's copy has only in-frame clones and leaves some out. Here the sample spans a few million clones, 80% to 95% being singletons. The sequenced material came from naive CD4+ T cells from PBMCs. Subset meaning: CD45RA+ positively selected. The receptors here all came from a young man in good health. Some clones in this sample may be carry-over from other donors' samples.

The V call is TRBV27, the J call TRBJ2-7; 8 bases fit TRBD1. There are 15 residues in the CDR3. CDR1 and CDR2 (germline): MNHEY, SMNVEV (reference sequence). V lost 0 bases to trimming and J lost 7 bases; unmatched junction nucleotides: 8. The CDR3 nucleotides read TGTGCCAGCAGTTTATCGCGGCAGGGGGCGAGGGAGCAGTACTTC. Protein product: CASSLSRQGAREQYF.

The gene calls are TRBV7-9 and TRBJ1-1; D is ambiguous. The CDR3 extends over 15 amino acids. Trimming pared 2 bases from V and 1 base from J, leaving 11 bases between. Germline loops: CDR1 SEHNR, CDR2 FQNEAQ (reference sequence). The CDR3 bases are TGTGCCAGCAGCTTAATTGACCGGGGGAACACTGAAGCTTTCTTT. Translating it yields CASSLIDRGNTEAFF.

The chain is built from TRBV29-1 and TRBJ2-7; 8 nucleotides match TRBD1. Trimming cost V 7 bases and J 6 bases; bases outside gene matches: 11. The germline CDR1 and CDR2 sequences are SQVTM and ANQGSEA. CDR3 size: 13 residues. As DNA, the CDR3 is TGCAGCGCGACCAGATCGACAGGGGCCGAGCAGTACTTC. Translated: CSATRSTGAEQYF.

The chain recombines TRBV10-3 with TRBJ2-5, with 9 positions matching TRBD2. The CDR3 has 14 amino acids. J lost 3 bases, V lost 10 bases, and 9 bases had no gene match. Germline CDR1 reads ENHRY; CDR2 reads SYGVKD. DNA for the CDR3: TGTGCCACGGTGGCTAGCGGGGCGGAAGAGACCCAGTACTTC. It encodes CATVASGAEETQYF.

The chain joins TRBV9 to TRBJ1-3, with D possibly matching TRBD1 (5 bases). CDR3 size: 13 residues. Trimming removed 2 bases from V and 2 bases from J, with 5 bases in between. In germline, CDR1 is SGDLS, CDR2 YYNGEE. CDR3 bases: TGTGCCAGCAGCGTCAGGGCTGGAAACACCATATATTTT. Protein product: CASSVRAGNTIYF.

About this clone: Other DNA sequences from this sample encode an identical CDR3 as well. The J gene is TRBJ2-5, the V gene TRBV5-1; D perhaps matches TRBD1 (6 bases). V was trimmed by 4 bases and J by 4 bases, leaving 11 bases between them. This CDR3 is built from 13 residues. Germline assignment: CDR1 SGHRS and CDR2 YFSETQ. CDR3: CASSPGVGETQYF. The CDR3 bases are TGCGCCAGCAGCCCAGGGGTGGGAGAGACCCAGTACTTC.

This clone appeared a single time. The chain joins TRBV10-3 to TRBJ2-7; possible D gene TRBD1, 6 bases. This CDR3 contains 15 residues. Trimming took off 4 bases at V and 0 bases at J, with 13 bases between the two ends. Per germline, CDR1 ENHRY and CDR2 SYGVKD. The CDR3 region has the DNA TGTGCCATCAGTGCGAGACAGGAGACCTCCTACGAGCAGTACTTC. This translates into CAISARQETSYEQYF.

Only one count was recorded for this clone. The chain is built from TRBV7-6 and TRBJ1-3; D unclear. Germline CDR1 and CDR2: SGHVS and FNYEAQ. The CDR3 covers 14 residues. V was pared by 5 bases and J by 4 bases, with 12 bases between. Written as DNA, the CDR3 is TGTGCCAGCAGCAAAAACATGGGAGGAAACACCATATATTTT. Translation gives CASSKNMGGNTIYF.

The chain links TRBV11-2 to TRBJ2-5; 7 nucleotides align to TRBD1. Per the germline V gene, CDR1 is SGHAT and CDR2 is FQNNGV. The CDR3 totals 17 residues. With 2 bases clipped from V and 4 bases from J, the junction kept 13 bases outside the gene matches. Here the CDR3 DNA reads TGTGCCAGCAGCTTAAATCTAGGGGGCGCCCCCCCAGAGACCCAGTACTTC. It translates to CASSLNLGGAPPETQYF.

Concerning this clone: This sample includes further DNA sequences coding for the same CDR3. The V call is TRBV28, the J call TRBJ1-2; D is unclear. Trimming pared 4 bases from V and 8 bases from J, leaving 5 bases between. This CDR3 has 10 residues. Per the germline V gene, CDR1 is MDHEN and CDR2 is SYDVKM. The CDR3 reads CASSSNGYTF. The DNA for the CDR3 is TGTGCCAGCAGTTCGAACGGCTACACCTTC.

For this clone: At the DNA level, this CDR3 is encoded by other sequences in the same sample as well. This chain connects TRBV2 to TRBJ2-7, with 8 bases fitting TRBD2. J was trimmed by 1 base and V by 4 bases; bases with no gene match: 3. In germline, CDR1 is SNHLY, CDR2 FYNNEI. The CDR3 consists of 14 residues. The CDR3 DNA reads as TGTGCCAGCAGTGTGGAGCGGGGGTCCTACGAGCAGTACTTC. Amino acid sequence: CASSVERGSYEQYF.

A note on this clone: Other DNA sequences of this sample code for an identical CDR3. This chain's CDR3 is CASSLWTANQPQHF. CDR3 bases: TGTGCCAGCAGCCTTTGGACAGCCAATCAGCCCCAGCATTTT. The chain links TRBV7-2 to TRBJ1-5; the D gene is possibly TRBD1 (6 bases). V lost 5 bases, J lost 3 bases, and 11 bases lay in between. Germline CDR1 is SGHTA and CDR2 is FQGNSA. The CDR3 is made up of 14 amino acids.

J is TRBJ2-2 and V is TRBV30; TRBD1 matches 8 bases. V was pared by 4 bases and J by 5 bases, with 3 bases of the junction left unmatched. The CDR3 covers 13 residues. Germline assignment: CDR1 GTSNPN and CDR2 SVGIG (reference sequence). CDR3 residues: CAWNRGLTGELFF. Here the CDR3 DNA reads TGTGCCTGGAACAGGGGGTTGACCGGGGAGCTGTTTTTT.

The rearrangement uses TRBV7-9 and TRBJ2-5; a possible D gene is TRBD2 (5 bases). CDR1 and CDR2 (germline): SEHNR, FQNEAQ (reference sequence). V dropped 0 bases and J dropped 9 bases, with 17 bases sitting between them. The CDR3 contains 15 residues. The CDR3, as DNA: TGTGCCAGCAGCTTAGCCCTTCCGGGAACGAGAGCCCAGTACTTC. Its translation: CASSLALPGTRAQYF. The entire variable domain, with the rest obtained from reference TRBV7-9 and TRBJ2-5, is as follows: DTGVSQNPRHKITKRGQNVTFRCDPISEHNRLYWYRQTLGQGPEFLTYFQNEAQLEKSRLLSDRFSAERPKGSFSTLEIQRTEQGDSAMYLCASSLALPGTRAQYFGPGTRLLVL.

The gene calls are TRBV28 and TRBJ2-6, with D unclear. Between the trimmed V and J ends, which lost 4 bases and 0 bases, there was a span of 16 bases. CDR3 length: 18 amino acids. Germline V lookup: CDR1 MDHEN, CDR2 SYDVKM. This chain's CDR3 is CASSSPAVPPSGANVLTF. CDR3 DNA: TGTGCCAGCAGTTCCCCCGCAGTCCCTCCCTCTGGGGCCAACGTCCTGACTTTC.

The chain employs TRBV18 and TRBJ1-1, with 8 nucleotides matching TRBD1. The germline V gene encodes CDR1 KGHSH and CDR2 LQKENI. With V trimmed by 3 bases and J by 5 bases, 8 bases remained unmatched. CDR3 length: 15 residues. The CDR3 sequence: CASSPTTGEGTEAFF. CDR3 DNA: TGTGCCAGCTCACCCACGACAGGGGAGGGAACTGAAGCTTTCTTT.

This clone was seen once. The genes are TRBV18 and TRBJ2-7; D could derive from TRBD1 or TRBD2 (5 bases each). V was trimmed by 5 bases and J by 2 bases, leaving 16 bases between them. Germline values: CDR1 KGHSH, CDR2 LQKENI. This CDR3 comprises 15 residues. The CDR3 DNA reads TGTGCCAGCTCAAGAGGGGAGCTTCCGACCTACGAGCAGTACTTC. It encodes CASSRGELPTYEQYF.

This chain uses TRBV19 with TRBJ2-7, with TRBD2 matching 7 bases. V dropped 4 bases and J dropped 2; count of bases not matched to a gene: 5. The CDR3 is 14 residues long. Germline CDR1 is LNHDA and CDR2 is SQIVND (reference sequence). CDR3 DNA: TGTGCCAGTAGTAGTGCGGGGGACCCCTACGAGCAGTACTTC. This sequence encodes CASSSAGDPYEQYF.

Of note for this clone: This likely reflects a read error, since a far larger clone is one base away. Other DNA sequences of this sample code for an identical CDR3. This chain links TRBV7-9 with TRBJ1-2; no definite D call. Per the germline V gene, CDR1 is SEHNR and CDR2 is FQNEAQ (reference sequence). The CDR3 runs to 13 residues. V was clipped by 1 base and J by 2 bases, with 5 bases between them. This CDR3 reads CASSLDNNYGYTF. In nucleotides, the CDR3 is TGTGCCAGCAGCTTAGACAACAACTATGGCTACACCTTC.